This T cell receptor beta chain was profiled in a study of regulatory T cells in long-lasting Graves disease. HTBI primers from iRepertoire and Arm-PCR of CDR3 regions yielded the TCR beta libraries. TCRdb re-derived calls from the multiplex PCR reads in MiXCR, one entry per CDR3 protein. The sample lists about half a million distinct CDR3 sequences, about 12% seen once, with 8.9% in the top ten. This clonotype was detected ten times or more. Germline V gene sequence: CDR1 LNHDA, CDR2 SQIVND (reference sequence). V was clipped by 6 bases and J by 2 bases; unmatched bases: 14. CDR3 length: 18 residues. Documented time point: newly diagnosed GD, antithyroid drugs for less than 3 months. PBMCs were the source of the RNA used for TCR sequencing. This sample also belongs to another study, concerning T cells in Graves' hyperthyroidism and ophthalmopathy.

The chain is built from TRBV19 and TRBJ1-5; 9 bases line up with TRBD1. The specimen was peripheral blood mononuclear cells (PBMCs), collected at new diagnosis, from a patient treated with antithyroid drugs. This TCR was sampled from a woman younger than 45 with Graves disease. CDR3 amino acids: CASRSSGTGYWGNQPQHF. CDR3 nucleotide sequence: TGTGCCAGTAGATCCTCGGGGACAGGGTATTGGGGCAATCAGCCCCAGCATTTT.